These T cell receptor beta chains were read from a single sample in a study of response to subunit inactivated influenza vaccine. TCRdb reanalysed the RT-PCR reads using MiXCR and keeps one entry per CDR3 protein. The sample lists 600,000 to 850,000 distinct CDR3 sequences, less than 15% occurring once. Source: PBMCs from blood, taken around 14 days before vaccination. These TCRs come from a middle-aged man who received an inactivated influenza vaccine. Both conserved end residues are part of each CDR3.

V | CDR3
TRBV13 | CASSLTLGADSYNEQFF
TRBV6-6 | CASWTSGRSEQYF
TRBV29-1 | CSVDAPGRRNTGELFF
TRBV11-2 | CASSLGFVGEQFF
TRBV6-5 | CASSYLTGPNEKLFF
TRBV15 | CATSKTSGRFEETQYF
TRBV20-1 | CSGRGTGDQPQHF
TRBV7-2 | CASRRQLDYTF
TRBV11-2 | CASSHFSREETQYF
TRBV5-1 | CASSTWGQDQETQYF
TRBV27 | CASSLEGIRQYF
TRBV10-3 | CAISERAGSNTGELFF
TRBV20-1 | CSASDRRVGTQYF
TRBV20-1 | CSARVEWLQETQYF
TRBV12-3/TRBV12-4 | CASSFARANGYTF
TRBV19 | CASSMGPSGANVLTF
TRBV20-1 | CSASWLAGGLSNEQFF
TRBV12-3/TRBV12-4 | CASSLGGQRGYNEQFF
TRBV5-1 | CASSLGVSGGYNEQFF
TRBV12-3/TRBV12-4 | CASRNERVGGHEQYF
TRBV7-2 | CASSPTRGNTGELFF
TRBV12-3/TRBV12-4 | CASSDSWGTLWDYGYTF
TRBV12-3/TRBV12-4 | CASRLRQSLNSPLHF
TRBV5-5 | CASSLQGQNNYEQYF
TRBV6-2/TRBV6-3 | CASNKYRGEQYF
TRBV7-2 | CASSRLAGGNEQFF
TRBV18 | CASSPAGRAATEAFF
TRBV27 | CASRYRRDTGELFF
TRBV6-2/TRBV6-3 | CASSWEEPSTDTQYF
TRBV7-9 | CASSSTGYTGELFF
TRBV5-1 | CASSLAGSGSPYNEQFF
TRBV12-3/TRBV12-4 | CASSLVAGGVYEQYF
TRBV28 | CASSLGGQGNNEQFF
TRBV5-5 | CASSPTQWGSTDTQYF
TRBV29-1 | CSVDSGTRSGEQYF
TRBV6-2/TRBV6-3 | CASSYRLLINEQFF
TRBV3-1 | CASSVKPRGGEQFF
TRBV12-3/TRBV12-4 | CASSSWTSGKDTQYF
TRBV28 | CASTPGQLTYEQYF
TRBV5-1 | CASSLQVTQETQYF
TRBV11-2 | CASSLDPRWQIKLLYEQYF
TRBV5-1 | CASSLDSIYGYTF
TRBV3-1 | CASSQTNLIQPQHF
TRBV4-2 | CASSHTGGASTDTQYF
TRBV4-2 | CASSPAVGTGNEKLFF
TRBV29-1 | CSVVGMNTEAFF
TRBV4-1 | CASSQGPYTGELFF
TRBV20-1 | CSARALDRVDNSPLHF
TRBV18 | CASSPRRVINTGELFF
TRBV20-1 | CSAIDSPNTEAFF
TRBV6-1 | CASRPPGLGPSDEQFF
TRBV12-5 | CASGLGTSGGARETQYF
TRBV5-1 | CASSPGTSRETQYF
TRBV7-8 | CASSLWGTEQYF
TRBV20-1 | CSARRAEQDTQYF
TRBV20-1 | CSARGQINQPQHF
TRBV6-1 | CASIDGGTDTQYF